This T cell receptor beta chain was observed in a study of beta chain features in type 1 diabetes (dated by TCRdb to the late 2010s). Concerning the study at large: Mean age, gender distribution, total cell number and subset yield were not different between patients and healthy donors. A total of 107,917,701 sorted cells were examined across all samples, and the number of cells per subset was strongly correlated with RNA yield. In the study, recently diagnosed type 1 diabetes patients and matched healthy donors were compared on the TCRB repertoires of their sorted circulating CD4+ T cell subsets. Naive and central memory subsets were obtained from all 30 or so donors, but regulatory and stem cell-like memory subsets were isolated from only 8 patients and about 8 healthy donors.

All of the isolated RNA was reverse transcribed with the High Capacity cDNA Reverse Transcription Kit, so expressed TCRB transcripts were sequenced. Deep immunoSEQ sequencing was applied to naive, central memory and regulatory T cell samples, giving an average of roughly 3.5 million total reads per sample. After sorted cells were lysed in RLT buffer, RNA was extracted with DNase-treated RNeasy Micro or Mini kits, with the choice depending on cell number. To prevent cross-contamination, each cell subset was processed individually, whereas patient and healthy donor samples were processed jointly. TCRB sequences were amplified from cDNA with the immunoSEQ multiplex PCR, producing 87-bp fragments spanning the CDR3 region. The amplicons were sequenced using the Illumina HiSeq platform. Under the source paper's analysis protocol: PCR bias was computationally corrected using synthetic template baselines, reads within Hamming distance 2 were collapsed, and singletons that could not be merged were discarded. Reads were aligned against IMGT so that V, D and J genes, CDR3 length and insertions or deletions at six rearrangement sites could be assigned. Within each subset, clonotype counts were normalized to the number of sorted cells before true diversity and Gini coefficients were calculated with the tcR R package. The overlap coefficient, calculated on TCRB nucleotide sequences, was used to quantify repertoire sharing. In TCRdb, the immuneACCESS table is reduced to in-frame sequences with V and J assigned. These tables do not hold every clone; where another copy was compared, an unresolved V gene accounts for under half, and the others remain unexplained. V, J and clone size are those of that table, while D and trimming were read from the DNA. The sample table contains about 390,000 clones; only one count was recorded for around 10% of them. The ten largest make up around 0.66% of the sample.

Summary of the overall study and its limitations: A moderate but significant shortening of TCRB CDR3 length was observed in type 1 diabetes patients in all four CD4+ subsets. The naive, central memory and regulatory TCRB repertoires appeared to resemble one another more closely among patients than among healthy donors. Because cDNA rather than genomic DNA was sequenced, highly expressing activated cells could have been over-represented, although no difference in activation and CD3 levels was found between groups. At VDJ recombination sites, type 1 diabetes patients had fewer insertions and more deleted nucleotides, which implies abnormalities in thymic rearrangement. PCR might favor shorter templates, but patient and control samples were amplified and corrected together, so any skew would affect both groups equally. Because the HLA sub-analyses included only small numbers of individuals, any influence of HLA type on TCRB rearrangement was left unresolved.

Remarks on this clone: Its antigen is unknown. No quality values exist for individual bases; no much larger clone is one base distant.

Based on the germline V gene (reference sequence), the CDR1 and CDR2 sequences are SEHNR and FQNEAQ. V is shortened by 2 bases, J by 3 bases, and the region joining them spans 14 bases. The CDR3 numbers 16 residues from cysteine through phenylalanine. Only the CDR3 DNA stays, 48 bases, in frame from base 1. From each donor, a single peripheral blood sample of approximately 110 mL on average was drawn into heparinised tubes. A BD FACSAria II was used to sort naive, central memory, regulatory and stem cell-like memory CD4+ T cells with a panel that included CD45RO, CCR7, CD25, CD127, CD95 and CD27. A purity above 98% was achieved for all sorted populations. PBMCs were isolated immediately by Lymphoprep density gradient centrifugation and stained directly without culture. So that batch effects would be minimized, each experiment stained and sorted samples in pairs, pairing one healthy donor with one patient.

The receptor comes from a man younger than 40 with type 1 diabetes. The specimen sequenced was central memory CD4+ T cells from blood. The chain is assembled from TRBV7-9 and TRBJ1-3; a weak D assignment points to TRBD1 (6 bases agree). DNA sequence: TGTGCCAGCAGCTTAATAGGGGGTTCGGTTGGAAACACCATATATTTT. Translated, this is CASSLIGGSVGNTIYF. The CDR3 plus the reference TRBV7-9 and TRBJ1-3 genes for the other parts give the full variable domain: DTGVSQNPRHKITKRGQNVTFRCDPISEHNRLYWYRQTLGQGPEFLTYFQNEAQLEKSRLLSDRFSAERPKGSFSTLEIQRTEQGDSAMYLCASSLIGGSVGNTIYFGEGSWLTVV.